The entry below gives a single T cell receptor (beta chain) sequence along with its context. The antigen it recognizes is unknown. No quality values exist for individual bases; no much larger clone is one base distant. The cohort consisted of 600 to 700 healthy bone marrow donors. Cohort members were all nominally healthy when sampled, although unrecorded immune exposures were likely present. The donor was CMV seropositive and belonged to the group of 250 to 300 seropositive cohort members. Each donor provided a peripheral blood sample, and peripheral blood mononuclear cells were used for TCR beta sequencing. Genomic DNA extraction from the blood cell samples was performed with the Qiagen DNeasy Blood Extraction Kit. This specimen belongs to a study of cytomegalovirus exposure and HLA in healthy donors (dated by TCRdb to about 2017). For the wider study: An earlier analysis of 550 to 700 of the donors reported about 290 Gb of sequence data and around 120 million unique TCR beta sequences from 150 million to 200 million T cells. Donor age, sex, ethnicity and CMV serostatus were collected together with the repertoire data. The aim of the study was to test whether cataloging public T cell receptors could identify signatures of past pathogen exposure. Among the approximately 420 genotyped donors, about 83% belonged to the genetic ancestry cluster associated with self-reported Caucasian donors. The number of donors typed differed by locus, with about 629-630 for A, B, C, DRB1 and DQB1, over 500 for DQA1, about 610 for DPA1, and under 490 for DPB1. A later analysis re-examined previously published TCR beta repertoires from several hundred donors and added high-resolution HLA genotyping to investigate patterns of TCR occurrence. HLA typing included class I and class II loci at four-digit resolution. Every repertoire in the discovery cohort had been generated on one and the same sequencing platform. Approximately 300 gigabases of sequencing data and 70 million to 100 million unique TCR sequences made up an early release that covered over 550 HLA-typed donors. Rather than drawing on any new phenotypic data, the later analysis identified candidate immune exposures from TCR beta sequences and the way those sequences occurred across donors. An earlier analysis of approximately 580 of the donors used high-throughput TCR beta sequencing to judge whether each TCR beta V gene segment behaved as functional or pseudogenic. Along with the roughly 700-subject first cohort, a separate validation cohort of some 130 different subjects was used. The study combined high-throughput TCR immunosequencing, statistical association of individual TCRs with disease status, and machine learning to predict cytomegalovirus infection status. Roughly five DR-DQ haplotypes were handled as single units for association and clustering because linkage in the cohort was strong. The study profiled the T cell repertoires of approximately 700 subjects by immunosequencing and related them to cytomegalovirus serostatus. On average, 235,054 unique TCR beta nucleotide sequences were sequenced per donor among about 400 genotyped donors of the cohort, with roughly 20% of those sequences being non-productive. In a later genetic analysis, genome-wide SNP genotypes for about three fifths of the 666 donors were used, and that subset was treated as a discovery cohort. Beyond this particular receptor, the publication reports: A cluster of highly shared sequence variants was judged likely to represent a technical artifact of the sequencing pipeline. A later analysis found that HLA-associated TCR beta chains were more clonally expanded and had lower generation probabilities than equally common non-associated chains. CMV serostatus was the only immune exposure information available for the cohort. A later analysis found that TCR association rates varied across HLA loci, with DRB1 alleles showing the most associated TCRs and HLA-C alleles the fewest. A further reported finding was that TCR beta sequences accurately predicted the HLA-A and HLA-B alleles for most subjects in the first cohort. Specific HLA alleles were associated with 16,951 TCR beta sequences at a false discovery rate of 0.05 in a later analysis. Most CMV-associated TCR beta chains appeared to be HLA-restricted in a later analysis, and the HLA associations seemed to be driven largely by CMV exposure. The classifier was reported to diagnose cytomegalovirus status with high specificity and sensitivity in both the original and validation cohorts. In a later genetic analysis, a missense DCLRE1C variant was associated with V-gene and J-gene trimming of TCR beta chains, and the association was replicated in an independent cohort. In vitro tests confirmed that a few of the cytomegalovirus-associated TCR beta chains recognize cytomegalovirus antigens. Because counts were too low, about 17 rarely observed V segments, including chromosome 9 orphons, were excluded from the earlier analysis of some 590 of the donors. In an earlier analysis of approximately 590 of the donors, most TCR beta V segments were observed in productive rearrangements about 90% or about 30% of the time, broadly matching IMGT annotations. Across donors, most TCR sequences were observed very rarely, whereas some public TCRs were present in many individuals. The authors suggested that the approach could potentially be generalized to other disease states and immunological phenotypes. Some IMGT-functional V segments, including TRBV6-2 and TRBV6-3, could not be told apart with the 87-base-pair reads, so those segments were excluded. Sequencing depth was assumed to be roughly uniform across donors in the presence/absence analyses, though that assumption may not hold. Linkage disequilibrium might explain the correlated functional status among segregating V segments, but an unknown experimental factor could not be ruled out. Only TCR beta chains were sequenced in this cohort, and the absence of alpha or paired-chain data limited detectable features. The study listed over 150 TCR beta chains as associated with cytomegalovirus. Several of the top co-occurrence clusters appeared to be linked to parvovirus B19, influenza, CMV and Epstein-Barr virus, according to a later analysis. Strong co-occurrence of HLA alleles, especially DR and DQ, made assigning TCR associations to individual alleles difficult. Compared with the roughly 700-donor mean, donors in an Asian-associated ancestry cluster had fewer N-insertions in productive TCRs, according to a later genetic analysis. HLA typing was unavailable for some donors at each locus, so association tests used only the typed subset.

The method was the immunoSEQ multiplex PCR assay. For the multiplex PCR, a mixture combining 60 forward primers for TCR Vbeta segments and 13 reverse primers for TCR Jbeta segments was used. The CDR3 region of rearranged TCR beta genes was amplified from genomic DNA by a multiplex PCR assay. Amplified TCR beta libraries were sequenced as 87-base-pair reads on the Illumina HiSeq System. Under the source paper's analysis protocol: In a later analysis, some 80 million unique TCR beta chains were counted across the approximately 640 repertoires, and around 11 million of these chains were shared by at least two donors. Raw reads were error-corrected and collapsed into unique sequences by a nearest-neighbor algorithm in which closely related sequences were merged to remove PCR and sequencing errors. To assign V, D and J gene segments, CDR3 sequences were aligned to IMGT reference sequences. Each retained sequence needed at least a six-nucleotide match to both a V gene segment and a J gene segment. Rearrangements were classified as productive when the CDR3 lacked stop codons and remained in frame with V and J, and all other rearrangements were classified as non-productive. CDR3 was defined by IMGT convention, running from the second conserved V-encoded cysteine to the conserved J-encoded phenylalanine. Sequences without an unambiguous match to a single V gene segment were excluded from the earlier analysis of about 630 of the donors. An earlier analysis of around 600 of the donors classified V segments as functional when productive rearrangements were above 56.7% and as segregating when the standard deviation between donors was above 5%. A statistical classification framework was built for diagnosing cytomegalovirus status from the catalog of TCR beta chain sequences. A later analysis assigned V and J genes by comparing TCR nucleotide sequences with IMGT/GENE-DB human TR gene sequences. A later analysis assigned CDR3 sequences and most-parsimonious VDJ recombination scenarios with the TCRdist pipeline. In a later analysis, each TCR beta chain was defined by its CDR3 amino acid sequence together with its V-gene family, and reads without a unique V-gene family were excluded. To address suspected cross-contamination and a sequencing artifact, a later analysis removed under 600 highly shared, low-generation-probability nucleotide sequences. In a later analysis, a clonal expansion index was calculated for each public chain from normalized within-repertoire ranks of inferred template counts. Generation probabilities in a later analysis came from a VDJ recombination model fitted to out-of-frame rearrangements, and those results were checked against IGoR. In a later analysis, TCR-TCR, TCR-HLA and TCR-CMV co-occurrence was scored with hypergeometric tests, and a repertoire-size bias correction was applied to TCR pairs. To estimate false discovery rates, a later analysis permuted the HLA or CMV assignments 20 times. A later analysis grouped co-occurring TCRs with DBSCAN, adding TCRdist sequence similarity when clustering within HLA-allele-positive subsets. For co-occurrence clustering, repertoires with fewer than 30,000 or more than 120,000 public chains were excluded, along with four or five repertoires with anomalous nucleotide sharing. TCRdb re-hosts the immuneACCESS table, in-frame sequences only. Its copies lack some clones; in the studies checked, an unresolved V gene accounts for under half of them, and the cause for the rest is not known. The V and J calls and clone size are taken from that table; D and trimming were inferred from the DNA. Across this sample there are 150,000 to 200,000 clones, with around four fifths seen only once. Around 6% of the sample is in the top ten clones.

The CDR3 goes from the cysteine to the phenylalanine over 13 residues. Of the read, only the CDR3 DNA is kept; its 39 bases are in frame from base 1. Between the V and J ends, shortened by 7 bases and 3 bases respectively, the junction contains 13 bases. Reading the germline V gene gives CDR1 MDHEN and CDR2 SYDVKM. The sequence joins TRBV28 to TRBJ2-7; a tentative D match to TRBD2 spans 6 bases. The TCR comes from a woman in her fifties or sixties in good health and CMV-seropositive. Source material: PBMCs. CDR3 region: CASKRPGDYEQYF. The sequenced DNA: TGTGCCAGCAAAAGACCGGGGGACTACGAGCAGTACTTC.